Following are 18 T cell receptor beta chains from one sample sequenced in a study of blood T cells in healthy people across ages. The authors ran a second PCR of about 6 to 11 cycles using a sample-barcoded 5' primer and a J-beta primer mix. From the 5' RACE reads, TCRdb called clonotypes with MiXCR, one entry per CDR3 protein. Among hundreds of thousands of distinct CDR3 sequences listed, more than 20% were seen once. This sample was also put to use in a study of T cells of mothers and their children.

Specimen: blood. The receptors were sampled from a boy aged 5-17 years in good health.

The chain combines TRBV18 with TRBJ2-3; D tentatively reads TRBD1 or TRBD2 (5 bases each). The CDR3 loop spans 15 amino acids. V lost 6 bases and J lost 0, with 13 bases in between. The V gene's germline CDR1 is KGHSH and CDR2 LQKENI. The CDR3 loop reads CASSPGPTSTDTQYF. The CDR3 DNA reads as TGTGCCAGCTCTCCGGGGCCTACTAGCACAGATACGCAGTATTTT. Full variable domain (remainder filled in from reference TRBV18 and TRBJ2-3): NAGVMQNPRHLVRRRGQEARLRCSPMKGHSHVYWYRQLPEEGLKFMVYLQKENIIDESGMPKERFSAEFPKEGPSILRIQQVVRGDSAAYFCASSPGPTSTDTQYFGPGTRLTVL.

The V gene is TRBV12-3 or TRBV12-4, the J gene TRBJ1-2; TRBD1 agrees at 10 bases. The CDR3 contains 14 residues. V lost 7 bases, J lost 2 bases, and 4 bases stayed unmatched. The CDR3 region is CASTRTGGNYGYTF. The DNA of the CDR3 is TGTGCCAGCACCCGGACAGGGGGAAACTATGGCTACACCTTC.

A few counts support this clonotype. CDR3 nucleotides: TGCGCCAGCAGCCAGGGACCACAGGTCGGGGGTGAAAAACTGTTTTTT. Amino acids: CASSQGPQVGGEKLFF. The chain joins TRBV4-1 to TRBJ1-4, with a tentative D call TRBD1 (5 bases). In germline, CDR1 is MGHRA, CDR2 YSYEKL. V lost 3 bases, J lost 7 bases, and 18 bases lay in between. This CDR3 spans 16 amino acids.

This clonotype has a handful of counts. J is TRBJ2-1 and V is TRBV20-1; D possibly uses TRBD1 or TRBD2 (5 bases each). V was shortened by 7 bases and J by 0 bases, with 16 bases between the two germline ends. Germline-derived CDR1 and CDR2 are DFQATT and SNEGSKA (reference sequence). The CDR3 covers 15 residues. The CDR3 spells CSGTRGRLSYNEQFF. The DNA for the CDR3 is TGCAGTGGGACAAGGGGACGGCTCTCCTACAATGAGCAGTTCTTC.

The chain has TRBV6-2 or TRBV6-3 and TRBJ2-7, with D perhaps TRBD2 (6 bases). Germline V gene data show CDR1 as MNHEY and CDR2 as SVGEGT. V dropped 2 bases and J dropped 3 bases, with 8 bases sitting between them. The CDR3 sequence is 13 residues long. The CDR3 nucleotides are TGTGCCAGCAGTTACAGACTAGGCTACGAGCAGTACTTC. Its protein is CASSYRLGYEQYF.

The chain recombines TRBV28 with TRBJ2-2; 8 nucleotides line up with TRBD1. This CDR3 has 18 amino acids. Trimming removed 2 bases from V and 7 bases from J; junction bases left unmatched: 15. Germline assignment: CDR1 MDHEN and CDR2 SYDVKM. The CDR3 loop is CASSLNRGRGHYVGELFF. The CDR3 nucleotides read TGTGCCAGCAGTTTAAACCGAGGCAGGGGGCATTATGTCGGGGAGCTGTTTTTT.

The sample holds a few counts of this clonotype. A junction end diverges from the germline sequence, so it may reflect a read error. V gene TRBV27 combines with J gene TRBJ2-5, with D perhaps matching TRBD2 (5 bases). CDR3 size: 15 residues. CDR1 and CDR2 (germline): MNHEY, SMNVEV (reference sequence). The CDR3 is CASSLSLARQETQCF. The CDR3 DNA reads as TGTGCCAGCAGTTTATCTCTAGCCCGCCAAGAGACCCAGTGCTTC.

This clonotype showed up just a few times. V is TRBV28 and J is TRBJ2-1; 11 positions agree with TRBD2. After removal of 8 bases from V and 4 bases from J, the junction contained 7 bases not matched to a gene. The CDR3 consists of 15 residues. Germline CDR1 MDHEN, CDR2 SYDVKM. The CDR3 DNA sequence: TGTGCCAGCCGCGCACTAGCGGGAGAATACAATGAGCAGTTCTTC. Residues: CASRALAGEYNEQFF.

The rearrangement uses TRBV24-1 and TRBJ2-6, with a tentative D call TRBD1 (6 bases). The CDR3 spans 14 residues. CDR1 is KGHDR, CDR2 SFDVKD, per germline. Trimming shortened V by 10 bases and J by 4 bases, and 13 bases separated the two germline ends. The DNA for the CDR3 is TGTGCCACTTCACAGGGTCCCGGGGCCAACGTCCTGACTTTC. It is translated as CATSQGPGANVLTF.

The V call is TRBV9, the J call TRBJ2-1, with 9 bases lining up with TRBD2. Looked up from germline, CDR1 is SGDLS and CDR2 is YYNGEE. The J segment lost 0 bases and the V segment lost 0 bases, leaving 7 bases of the junction unmatched. This CDR3 comprises 18 residues. The CDR3 region is CASSVGAGGPLSYNEQFF. CDR3 DNA sequence: TGTGCCAGCAGCGTAGGGGCGGGAGGGCCTCTCTCCTACAATGAGCAGTTCTTC.

V gene TRBV7-2 combines with J gene TRBJ2-5, with 13 nucleotides matching TRBD2. The J call may be in error: the DNA end matches TRBJ2-1 better. CDR1 is SGHTA, CDR2 FQGNSA, per germline. The CDR3 loop spans 15 amino acids. The CDR3 loop reads CASRRLAGGLGEQFF. The CDR3 DNA follows: TGTGCCAGCAGAAGACTAGCGGGGGGCCTCGGGGAGCAGTTCTTC.

This clonotype was detected many times. The genes are TRBV27 and TRBJ1-4; no clear D gene. Trimming took 0 bases from V and 4 from J, leaving 9 bases between them. The CDR3 consists of 15 residues. The germline V gene has CDR1 MNHEY and CDR2 SMNVEV (reference sequence). The CDR3, as DNA: TGTGCCAGCAGTTTATCGGGCGGATTTAATGAAAAACTGTTTTTT. This translates into CASSLSGGFNEKLFF.

In this sample, this clonotype turned up a few times. The genes are TRBV5-1 and TRBJ2-1; D unresolved. The germline V gene encodes CDR1 SGHRS and CDR2 YFSETQ. The V and J ends lost 4 bases and 0 bases respectively, with 11 bases between them. The CDR3 runs 15 residues. CDR3 bases: TGCGCCAGCAGCCTGTTAAAAAGCTCCTACAATGAGCAGTTCTTC. This codes for CASSLLKSSYNEQFF.

The CDR3 is CATIPTGCYEQYF. CDR3 nucleotide sequence: TGCGCCACCATCCCGACAGGGTGCTACGAGCAGTACTTC. The chain is built from TRBV5-1 and TRBJ2-1, with TRBD1 matching over 7 bases. The tail of the sequence fits TRBJ2-7 better, so the J call may be wrong. The germline V gene encodes CDR1 SGHRS and CDR2 YFSETQ. The CDR3 has 13 amino acids.

V usage is TRBV4-3 and J usage is TRBJ1-3; D is unresolved. Germline CDR1 reads LGHNA; CDR2 reads YSLEER. The CDR3 consists of 15 residues. Trimming cost V 1 base and J 0 bases, with 7 bases left between them. The CDR3 loop reads CASSQGKSSGNTIYF. The CDR3 coding sequence is TGCGCCAGCAGCCAAGGTAAGAGCTCTGGAAACACCATATATTTT.

In its sample, this clonotype was seen a few times. In DNA form, the CDR3 reads TGTGCCAGCAGTTCCCGGGAGCGAGACTATAATTCACCCCTCCACTTT. It codes for CASSSRERDYNSPLHF. This chain uses TRBV12-3 or TRBV12-4 with TRBJ1-6; unclear D gene. The CDR3 is made up of 16 amino acids. The germline V and J ends were trimmed by 4 bases and 3 bases, with 13 bases remaining between them.

The chain employs TRBV7-2 and TRBJ1-4; D uncertain. V was shortened by 0 bases and J by 7 bases, with 15 bases between the two germline ends. Germline assignment: CDR1 SGHTA and CDR2 FQGNSA. This CDR3 contains 16 residues. The CDR3 sequence is CASSLAGPTGSEKLFF. In nucleotides, the CDR3 is TGTGCCAGCAGCTTAGCCGGCCCGACGGGGAGTGAAAAACTGTTTTTT.

This clonotype was observed a handful of times. A junction boundary mismatches the germline segment, possibly from a read error. J is TRBJ2-5 and V is TRBV2; D uncertain. TRBJ2-7 explains the end of the DNA better; the J call may be wrong. CDR3 length equals 13 residues. Germline CDR1 is SNHLY and CDR2 is FYNNEI. Written as DNA, the CDR3 is TGTGCCGGCAGTGAAGGCAAGATCTACGAGCAGTACTTC. Protein sequence: CAGSEGKIYEQYF.